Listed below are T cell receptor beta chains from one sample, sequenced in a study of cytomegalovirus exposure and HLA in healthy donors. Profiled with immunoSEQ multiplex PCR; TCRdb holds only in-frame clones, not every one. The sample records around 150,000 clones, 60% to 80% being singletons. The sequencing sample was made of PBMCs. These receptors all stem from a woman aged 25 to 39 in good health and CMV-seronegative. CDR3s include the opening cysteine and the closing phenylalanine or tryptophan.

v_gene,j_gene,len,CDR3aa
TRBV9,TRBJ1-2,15,CASSVFVGAYYGYTF
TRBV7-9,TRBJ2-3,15,CASSLISGEKDTQYF
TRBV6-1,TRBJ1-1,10,CASSRNRHAF
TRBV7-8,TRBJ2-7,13,CASSEGQAYEQYF
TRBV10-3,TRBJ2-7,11,CAISAGSEQYF
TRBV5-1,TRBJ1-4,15,CASSLAGSGIEKLFF
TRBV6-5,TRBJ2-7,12,CASTGGGGWQYF
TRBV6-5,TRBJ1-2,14,CASSYPGQSNGYTF
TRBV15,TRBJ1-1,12,CATGGGPTEAFF
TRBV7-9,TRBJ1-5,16,CSSSLASGGGDQPQHF
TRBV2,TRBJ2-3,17,CASSEGGLAGSLGPQYF
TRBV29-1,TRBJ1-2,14,CSVGGRGKSYGYTF
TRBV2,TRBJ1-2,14,CASRIAGANYGYTF
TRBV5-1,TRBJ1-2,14,CASSPFGADYGYTF
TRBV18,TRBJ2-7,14,CASSPGDRGTEQYF
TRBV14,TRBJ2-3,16,CASSPSLDRVQDTQYF
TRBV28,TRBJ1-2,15,CASSLGGAANYGYTF
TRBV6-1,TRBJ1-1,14,CASRGQEMNTEAFF
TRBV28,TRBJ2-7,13,CASSPGTGYEQYF
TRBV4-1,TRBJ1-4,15,CVSSQQRGTREKLFF
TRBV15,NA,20,CATSRGLGRQGQGGGYEQYF
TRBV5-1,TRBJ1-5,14,CASSFGQGDQPQHF
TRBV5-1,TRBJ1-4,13,CASSAGINEKLFF
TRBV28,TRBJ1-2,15,CASSSSSKSRYGYTF
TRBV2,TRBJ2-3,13,CASSERTLDTQYF
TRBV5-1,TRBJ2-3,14,CASSLGASTDTQYF
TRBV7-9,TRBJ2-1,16,CASSSRTSSLVNEQFF
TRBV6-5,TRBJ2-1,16,CASSSLGGLSYNEQFF
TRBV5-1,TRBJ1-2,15,CASSLTTGESQGYTF
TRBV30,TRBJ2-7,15,CAWSVLRDSGYEQYF
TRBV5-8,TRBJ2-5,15,CASNAGGPVGETQYF
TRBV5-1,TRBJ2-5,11,CASSRYGEQYF
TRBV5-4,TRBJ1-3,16,CASSLGGQGSGNTIYF
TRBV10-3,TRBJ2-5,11,CASRGGETQYF
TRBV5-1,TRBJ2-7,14,CASSLGDRGDEQYF
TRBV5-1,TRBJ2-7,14,CASSPGGVTYEQYF
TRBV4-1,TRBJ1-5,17,CASSQERTGRSNQPQHF
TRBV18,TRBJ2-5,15,CASSRDRGMVETQYF
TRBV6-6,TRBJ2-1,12,CASSARANEQFF
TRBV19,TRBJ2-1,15,CASSNSGGSRGKQFF
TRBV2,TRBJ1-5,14,CASSGQGGNQPQHF
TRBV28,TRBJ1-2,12,CASSLRGYGYTF
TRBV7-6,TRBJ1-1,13,CASSLGFGSEAFF
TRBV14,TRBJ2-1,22,CASSHWGGPGTSGITSYNEQFF
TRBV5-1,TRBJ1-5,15,CASSLGGQWDQPQHF